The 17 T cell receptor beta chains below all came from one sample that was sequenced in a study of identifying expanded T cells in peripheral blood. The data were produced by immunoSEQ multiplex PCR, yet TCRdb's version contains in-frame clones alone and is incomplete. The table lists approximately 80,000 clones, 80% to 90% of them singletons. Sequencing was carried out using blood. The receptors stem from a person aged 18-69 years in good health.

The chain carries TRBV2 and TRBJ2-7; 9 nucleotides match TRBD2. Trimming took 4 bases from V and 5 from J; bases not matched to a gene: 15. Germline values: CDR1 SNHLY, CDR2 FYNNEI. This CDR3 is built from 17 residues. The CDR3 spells CASSGPTWGSGRDEQYF. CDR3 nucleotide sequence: TGTGCCAGCAGTGGCCCTACTTGGGGTAGCGGGAGAGACGAGCAGTACTTC.

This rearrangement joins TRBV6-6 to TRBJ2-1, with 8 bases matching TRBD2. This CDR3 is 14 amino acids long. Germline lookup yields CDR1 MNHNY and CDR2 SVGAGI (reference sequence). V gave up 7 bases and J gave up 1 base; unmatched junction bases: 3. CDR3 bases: TGTGCCAGCATTAGACTAGCGTCCTACAATGAGCAGTTCTTC. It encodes CASIRLASYNEQFF.

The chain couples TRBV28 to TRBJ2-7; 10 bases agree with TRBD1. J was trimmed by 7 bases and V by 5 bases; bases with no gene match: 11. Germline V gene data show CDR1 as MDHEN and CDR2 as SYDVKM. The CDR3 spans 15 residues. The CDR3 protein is CASSQGTGALLEQYF. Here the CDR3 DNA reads TGTGCCAGCAGTCAAGGGACAGGGGCCCTCTTAGAGCAGTACTTC.

CDR3 nucleotide sequence: TGTGCCATCAGTGATCCTAGCGGGCCCACAGATACGCAGTATTTT. Its translation: CAISDPSGPTDTQYF. This sequence joins TRBV10-3 and TRBJ2-3; the match to TRBD2 covers 8 bases. The CDR3 runs to 15 residues. V lost 3 bases, J lost 2 bases, and 4 bases stayed unmatched. In germline, CDR1 is ENHRY, CDR2 SYGVKD.

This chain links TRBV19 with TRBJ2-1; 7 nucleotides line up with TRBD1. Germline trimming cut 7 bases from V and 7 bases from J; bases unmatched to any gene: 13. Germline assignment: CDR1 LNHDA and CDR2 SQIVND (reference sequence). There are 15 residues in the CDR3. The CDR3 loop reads CASTQDRADMNEQFF. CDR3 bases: TGTGCCAGTACCCAAGACAGGGCGGATATGAATGAGCAGTTCTTC.

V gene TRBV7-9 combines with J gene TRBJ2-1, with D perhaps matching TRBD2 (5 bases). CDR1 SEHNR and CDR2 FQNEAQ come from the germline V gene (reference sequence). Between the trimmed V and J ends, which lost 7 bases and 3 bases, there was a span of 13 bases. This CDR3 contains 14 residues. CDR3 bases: TGTGCCAGCATGGACGGGAATATCTACAATGAGCAGTTCTTC. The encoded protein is CASMDGNIYNEQFF.

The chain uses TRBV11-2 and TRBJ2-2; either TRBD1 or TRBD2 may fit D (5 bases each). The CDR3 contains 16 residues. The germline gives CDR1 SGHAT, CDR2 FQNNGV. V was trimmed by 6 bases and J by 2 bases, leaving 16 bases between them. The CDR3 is CASRAVPGRNTGELFF. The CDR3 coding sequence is TGTGCCAGCAGAGCCGTACCGGGGCGAAACACCGGGGAGCTGTTTTTT.

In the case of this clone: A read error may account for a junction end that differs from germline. The CDR3 loop reads CASSLVEGAVNEQFF. The CDR3 DNA is TGTGCTAGCAGCTTAGTAGAGGGAGCTGTCAATGAGCAGTTCTTC. The chain is built from TRBV7-7 and TRBJ2-1; possible D gene TRBD2, 5 bases. CDR1 and CDR2 from the germline V gene are SSHAT and FNYEAQ (reference sequence). The CDR3 consists of 15 residues.

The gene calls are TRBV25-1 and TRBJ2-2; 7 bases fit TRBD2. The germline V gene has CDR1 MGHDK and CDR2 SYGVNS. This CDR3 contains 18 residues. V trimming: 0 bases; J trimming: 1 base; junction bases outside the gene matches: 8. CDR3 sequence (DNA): TGTGCCAGCAGTGAATATGGGAGGGGATTTGGGAACACCGGGGAGCTGTTTTTT. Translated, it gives CASSEYGRGFGNTGELFF.

In nucleotides, the CDR3 is TGTGCCAGCAGTCCGGGACAGCCCCGAGGGGAGCTGTTTTTT. Its protein product is CASSPGQPRGELFF. V gene TRBV2 combines with J gene TRBJ2-2, with TRBD1 matching 7 bases. The CDR3 covers 14 residues. The V gene end was trimmed by 5 bases and the J gene end by 8 bases; junction bases not matched to a gene: 8. CDR1 SNHLY and CDR2 FYNNEI come from the germline V gene.

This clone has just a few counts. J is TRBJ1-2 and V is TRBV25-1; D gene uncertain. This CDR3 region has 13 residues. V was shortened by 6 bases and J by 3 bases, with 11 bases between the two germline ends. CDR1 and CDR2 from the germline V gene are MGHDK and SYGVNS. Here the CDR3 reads CASRSQTHYGYTF. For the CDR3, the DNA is TGTGCCAGCAGGAGCCAGACCCACTATGGCTACACCTTC.

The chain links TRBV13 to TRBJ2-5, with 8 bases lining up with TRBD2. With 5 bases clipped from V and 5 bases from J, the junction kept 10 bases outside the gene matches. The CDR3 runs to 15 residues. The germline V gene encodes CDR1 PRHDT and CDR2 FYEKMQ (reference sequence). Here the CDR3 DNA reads TGTGCCAGCAGCCCTCGAGTAGCGGGGACTGAGACCCAGTACTTC. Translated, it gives CASSPRVAGTETQYF.

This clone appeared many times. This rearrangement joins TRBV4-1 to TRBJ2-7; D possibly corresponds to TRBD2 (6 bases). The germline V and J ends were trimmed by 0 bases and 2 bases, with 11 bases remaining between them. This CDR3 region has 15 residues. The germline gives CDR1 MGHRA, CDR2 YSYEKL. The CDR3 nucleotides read TGCGCCAGCAGCCAAGAGTCTAGCGCAACCTACGAGCAGTACTTC. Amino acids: CASSQESSATYEQYF.

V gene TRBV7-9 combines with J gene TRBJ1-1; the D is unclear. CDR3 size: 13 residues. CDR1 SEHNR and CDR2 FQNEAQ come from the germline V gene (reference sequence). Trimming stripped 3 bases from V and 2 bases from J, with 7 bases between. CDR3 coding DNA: TGTGCCAGCAGCTTGTTAGAAAACACTGAAGCTTTCTTT. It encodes CASSLLENTEAFF. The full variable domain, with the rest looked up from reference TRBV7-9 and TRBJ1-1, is DTGVSQNPRHKITKRGQNVTFRCDPISEHNRLYWYRQTLGQGPEFLTYFQNEAQLEKSRLLSDRFSAERPKGSFSTLEIQRTEQGDSAMYLCASSLLENTEAFFGQGTRLTVV.

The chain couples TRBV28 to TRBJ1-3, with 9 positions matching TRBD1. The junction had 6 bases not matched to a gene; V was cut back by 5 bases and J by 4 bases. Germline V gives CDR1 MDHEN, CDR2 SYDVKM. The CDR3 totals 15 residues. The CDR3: CASSGSGTGGNTIYF. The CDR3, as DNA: TGTGCCAGCAGTGGCTCCGGGACAGGGGGAAACACCATATATTTT.

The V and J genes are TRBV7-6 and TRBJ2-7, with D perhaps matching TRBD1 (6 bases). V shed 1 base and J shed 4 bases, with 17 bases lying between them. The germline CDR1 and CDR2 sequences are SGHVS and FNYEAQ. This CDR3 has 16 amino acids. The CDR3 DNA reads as TGTGCCAGCAGCTTAGGCGGAGAGGGGGTTGTGTACGAGCAGTACTTC. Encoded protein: CASSLGGEGVVYEQYF.

As DNA, the CDR3 is TGCAGCGTCGGGACACCCGGCCAAGAGACCCAGTACTTC. Its translation: CSVGTPGQETQYF. The V gene is TRBV29-1, the J gene TRBJ2-5, with D possibly TRBD1 on 6 matching bases. Per the germline V gene, CDR1 is SQVTM and CDR2 is ANQGSEA. Trimming left V 6 bases short and J 1 base short, with 12 bases between. The CDR3 spans 13 residues.